Listed below are T cell receptor beta chains from one sample, sequenced in a study of T cell responses to AZD1222 COVID-19 vaccine. The protocol was immunoSEQ multiplex PCR, while the TCRdb copy is restricted to in-frame clones and leaves out a portion. The sample has 200,000 or so clones; about 94% are singletons. Sequencing used peripheral blood, obtained on day 0 of AZD1222 vaccination. These receptors all stem from an adult in good health. Both conserved end residues are part of each CDR3. The D gene is left open where the match is weak. Not all rows give a size; the values are once, few, many and, for expanded clones, a class.

d_call | j_call | clone_size | cdr3_length | v_call | cdr3_nt | cdr3_aa
NA | TRBJ2-1 | NA | 11 | TRBV19 | TGTGCCAGTAGTCAGACCGGGACAAAATTCTTC | CASSQTGTKFF
TRBD2 | TRBJ2-1 | once | 14 | TRBV7-3 | TGTGCCAGCAGCTCATTAGCGGGAGGGAATGAGCAGTTCTTC | CASSSLAGGNEQFF
NA | TRBJ1-6 | NA | 15 | TRBV10-2 | TGCGCCAGCAGTGAGAGCGGGGGTTGGAATTCACCCCTCCACTTT | CASSESGGWNSPLHF
NA | TRBJ1-1 | NA | 14 | TRBV28 | TGTGCCAGCTACGCGGGCGAAGGGGGCACTGAAGCTTTCTTT | CASYAGEGGTEAFF
NA | TRBJ2-1 | NA | 16 | TRBV6-1 | TGTGCCAGCAGTGCCCTGGCGGGAACGGTCACCAATGAGCAGTTCTTC | CASSALAGTVTNEQFF
NA | TRBJ2-6 | NA | 15 | TRBV6-5 | TGTGCCAGCAGTTACTCAGGGTCTGGGGCCAACGTCCTGACTTTC | CASSYSGSGANVLTF
NA | TRBJ2-7 | once | 11 | TRBV5-8 | TGTGCCAGCAGCTTTGGATACGAGCAGTACTTC | CASSFGYEQYF
NA | TRBJ1-5 | NA | 17 | TRBV12-2 | TGTGCAAGTCGCTTTCCTCCGGGACAGGGTTTCAATCAGCCCCAGCATTTT | CASRFPPGQGFNQPQHF
NA | TRBJ2-1 | NA | 15 | TRBV30 | TGTGCCTGGAGTGCATCAGGGGCCTTTCTCAATGAGCAGTTCTTC | CAWSASGAFLNEQFF
TRBD1 | TRBJ1-5 | NA | 15 | TRBV19 | TGTGCCAGTAGTATAGCGGGACAGGGTTCTCAGCCCCAGCATTTT | CASSIAGQGSQPQHF
TRBD1 | TRBJ1-3 | NA | 15 | TRBV9 | TGTGCCAGCAGCAAAGGACAGGGCTCTGGAAACACCATATATTTT | CASSKGQGSGNTIYF
NA | TRBJ1-2 | NA | 15 | TRBV28 | TGTGCCAGCGACCGGGCCAGGGGCGTCGGCTATGGCTACACCTTC | CASDRARGVGYGYTF
NA | TRBJ1-5 | NA | 16 | TRBV28 | TGTGCCAGCAGTTTCAGGGCGCGGGGGAGCAATCAGCCCCAGCATTTT | CASSFRARGSNQPQHF
NA | TRBJ2-2 | NA | 13 | TRBV5-1 | TGCGCCAGCAGCCCAACAGGGACCGGGGAGCTGTTTTTT | CASSPTGTGELFF
NA | TRBJ2-1 | NA | 11 | TRBV28 | TGTGCCAGCAGTCTTATCGGTGAGCAGTTCTTC | CASSLIGEQFF
NA | TRBJ2-7 | NA | 15 | TRBV27 | TGTGCCAGCAGTTTAGGTGGCGGAATTACCTACGAGCAGTACTTC | CASSLGGGITYEQYF
NA | TRBJ1-3 | NA | 16 | TRBV10-1 | TGCGCCAGCAGTGAGGGCCGGGACCGAGCTGGAAACACCATATATTTT | CASSEGRDRAGNTIYF
TRBD1 | TRBJ1-2 | NA | 14 | TRBV9 | TGTGCCAGCAGCGTACCGGGACAGGGATATGGCTACACCTTC | CASSVPGQGYGYTF
TRBD2 | TRBJ2-1 | NA | 16 | TRBV9 | TGTGCCAGCAGCGGATTACTAGCGGGGGCCTACAATGAGCAGTTCTTC | CASSGLLAGAYNEQFF
TRBD1 | TRBJ2-7 | NA | 15 | TRBV11-2 | TGTGCCAGCAGCCCGGGAATGGGACAGTCCTACGAGCAGTACTTC | CASSPGMGQSYEQYF
NA | TRBJ1-1 | NA | 11 | TRBV20-1 | TGCAGTGCTAGGGCAGACACTGAAGCTTTCTTT | CSARADTEAFF
NA | TRBJ2-7 | once | 13 | TRBV27 | TGTGCCAGCAGTTACGCTAGGTACTACGAGCAGTACTTC | CASSYARYYEQYF
NA | TRBJ2-5 | few | 11 | TRBV28 | TGTGCCAGCAGTTTTGGTGAGACCCAGTACTTC | CASSFGETQYF
NA | TRBJ2-7 | once | 16 | TRBV5-1 | TGCGCCAGCAGCTTGGGGGGCCGGTTAAGCTCCTACGAGCAGTACTTC | CASSLGGRLSSYEQYF
TRBD2 | TRBJ2-1 | NA | 15 | TRBV13 | TGTGCCAGCAGCCTCAGAGGCGGGGGCTACAATGAGCAGTTCTTC | CASSLRGGGYNEQFF
NA | TRBJ2-3 | NA | 16 | TRBV28 | TGTGCCAGCAGTTTGTTAGGTCAGGGGAGCTCAGATACGCAGTATTTT | CASSLLGQGSSDTQYF
TRBD1 | TRBJ1-2 | few | 14 | TRBV4-3 | TGCGCCAGCAGCCGAACGACAGGGTTCTATGGCTACACCTTC | CASSRTTGFYGYTF
NA | TRBJ2-3 | NA | 14 | TRBV5-1 | TGCGCCAGCAGCTTCCAAGACAGCACAGATACGCAGTATTTT | CASSFQDSTDTQYF
NA | TRBJ1-3 | NA | 16 | TRBV30 | TGTGCCTGGAGCGGACGAGGCGGGAGCTCTGGAAACACCATATATTTT | CAWSGRGGSSGNTIYF
NA | TRBJ2-2 | NA | 15 | TRBV11-2 | TGTGCCAGCAGCAACGGCCGGCTCGGCACCGGGGAGCTGTTTTTT | CASSNGRLGTGELFF
NA | TRBJ1-1 | few | 14 | TRBV19 | TGTGCCAGTAGTATAGGTCGAGGGTTTGGTGAAGCTTTCTTT | CASSIGRGFGEAFF
NA | TRBJ2-1 | NA | 13 | TRBV27 | TGTGCCAGCAGTTTCCGGGGGCAGAATGAGCAGTTCTTC | CASSFRGQNEQFF
TRBD1 | TRBJ2-2 | NA | 15 | TRBV27 | TGTGCCAGCAGTTTCAGGACAGGGGGTACCGGGGAGCTGTTTTTT | CASSFRTGGTGELFF
NA | TRBJ2-4 | NA | 11 | TRBV5-1 | TGCGCCAGCAGCTCGTCAAACATTCAGTACTTC | CASSSSNIQYF
NA | TRBJ1-1 | NA | 16 | TRBV5-4 | TGTGCCAGCAGAGAAGGAGGGGGGTTGAAGAACACTGAAGCTTTCTTT | CASREGGGLKNTEAFF
NA | TRBJ1-1 | NA | 15 | TRBV19 | TGTGCCAGTAGTATTTTGGCAGGCCAGAGAAGCGAAGCTTTCTTT | CASSILAGQRSEAFF
TRBD2 | TRBJ2-1 | NA | 15 | TRBV6-4 | TGTGCCAGCAGTGACGTGCTAGCGGCCTACAATGAGCAGTTCTTC | CASSDVLAAYNEQFF
NA | TRBJ2-5 | many | 11 | TRBV2 | TGTGCCAGCTCAGCGAGTGAGACCCAGTACTTC | CASSASETQYF
NA | TRBJ2-2 | NA | 15 | TRBV15 | TGTGCCACCAGCAGAGATTTGGAGGTGACCGGGGAGCTGTTTTTT | CATSRDLEVTGELFF
NA | TRBJ2-2 | NA | 13 | TRBV9 | TGTGCCAGCAGCGTACTCGGATTCGGGGAGCTGTTTTTT | CASSVLGFGELFF
TRBD2 | TRBJ2-1 | NA | 18 | TRBV28 | TGTGCCAGCAGTTCCCCTGCGGGAGGGCCAAGGGAGTACAATGAGCAGTTCTTC | CASSSPAGGPREYNEQFF
TRBD1 | TRBJ2-3 | NA | 13 | TRBV5-8 | TGTGCCAGCAGCTTGGGGACAGGGTGGGTCGCGTATTTT | CASSLGTGWVAYF
NA | TRBJ1-3 | NA | 15 | TRBV18 | TGTGCCAGCTCTCAACAGGGAACATCTGGAAACACCATATATTTT | CASSQQGTSGNTIYF
NA | TRBJ1-6 | NA | 16 | TRBV4-1 | TGCGCCAGCAGCCAAGACCCGAGCTCCTATAATTCACCCCTCCACTTT | CASSQDPSSYNSPLHF
TRBD1 | TRBJ2-7 | few | 15 | TRBV6-2/TRBV6-3 | TGTGCCAGCAGTACACGAGGGGACAGGGGGTACGAGCAGTACTTC | CASSTRGDRGYEQYF
NA | TRBJ1-1 | NA | 12 | TRBV19 | TGTGCCAGTCGGAAGAAAGGGTCTGAAGCTTTCTTT | CASRKKGSEAFF
TRBD1 | TRBJ2-7 | NA | 15 | TRBV6-5 | TGTGCCAGCAGTTACGCGACAGGGGAAACCTACGAGCAGTACTTC | CASSYATGETYEQYF
TRBD1 | TRBJ1-2 | once | 10 | TRBV20-1 | TGCAGTGCCAGGGGGGTTGGCTACACCTTC | CSARGVGYTF
TRBD2 | TRBJ2-1 | NA | 14 | TRBV5-3 | TGTGCCAGAACTTCGGGACTAGCGGGAGGTTGGCAGTTCTTC | CARTSGLAGGWQFF
NA | TRBJ2-6 | NA | 17 | TRBV5-1 | TGCGCCAGCAGCTTGGGACATAGCTTACCTGGGGCCAACGTCCTGACTTTC | CASSLGHSLPGANVLTF
TRBD1 | TRBJ2-7 | NA | 15 | TRBV6-2/TRBV6-3 | TGTGCCAGCAGTTACTCTTGGGACAGCCCCTACGAGCAGTACTTC | CASSYSWDSPYEQYF
NA | TRBJ2-7 | NA | 13 | TRBV4-2 | TGTGCCAGCAGCCAAGACGGATTCTACGAGCAGTACTTC | CASSQDGFYEQYF
TRBD2 | TRBJ2-1 | NA | 16 | TRBV9 | TGTGCCAGCAGCGTAGAAGCGGGAGGGCTGGGCAATGAGCAGTTCTTC | CASSVEAGGLGNEQFF
TRBD1 | TRBJ2-5 | NA | 16 | TRBV5-4 | TGTGCCAGCAGCTCGCCCGGGACAGGGGACTGGGAGACCCAGTACTTC | CASSSPGTGDWETQYF
TRBD1 | TRBJ1-2 | NA | 11 | TRBV7-3 | TGTGCCAGCAGCGTGGGACAGGAGGGCACCTTC | CASSVGQEGTF